These 9 T cell receptor beta chains were sequenced from one sample in a study of blood T cells in healthy people across ages (dated by TCRdb to the mid-2010s). The receptor library was made with 5' RACE. The sequencer was an Illumina HiSeq 2500. The second PCR ran for about 7 to 11 cycles and used a J-beta primer mix along with a sample-barcoded 5' primer. TCRdb trimmed the raw reads at Q25, called clones with MiXCR and kept productive beta chains. Merged by CDR3 protein, the rows form single entries marked with the most common genes and DNA. The sample profile shows about 1.1 million distinct CDR3 sequences; 30% to 40% of them were found once. The top ten constitute around 13% of the sample. Sequences were obtained from blood. These receptors all stem from a man between 18 and 35 years old in good health.

A word on this clonotype: Its ends do not fully match the called genes, so a read error is possible. The chain is built from TRBV6-2 or TRBV6-3 and TRBJ2-1, with 7 bases aligning to TRBD1. The CDR3 consists of 15 residues. Germline V lookup: CDR1 MNHEY, CDR2 SVGEGT. CDR3 coding DNA: TGTGCCAGCAGTTACTCGGGGACAGAGTACAATGGGCAGTTCTTC. Translating it yields CASSYSGTEYNGQFF.

J is TRBJ1-1 and V is TRBV14; 8 bases match TRBD1. The CDR3 sequence is 16 residues long. CDR1 SGHDN and CDR2 FVKESK come from the germline V gene. The V gene end was trimmed by 0 bases and the J gene end by 0 bases; junction bases not matched to a gene: 3. DNA of the CDR3: TGTGCCAGCAGCCAAGAGACAGGGGCCATGAACACTGAAGCTTTCTTT. Translating it yields CASSQETGAMNTEAFF.

This rearrangement joins TRBV12-3 or TRBV12-4 to TRBJ1-2; the match to TRBD1 covers 7 bases. V dropped 2 bases and J dropped 7; count of bases not matched to a gene: 4. The CDR3 contains 13 residues. The CDR3 coding sequence is TGTGCCAGCAGTTTACAGGGGGGGGTTGGCTACACCTTC. Protein product: CASSLQGGVGYTF.

Turning to this clonotype: The junction departs from the called germline gene at one end, perhaps through a read error. The V call is TRBV11-1, the J call TRBJ2-1; D not resolved. From germline, CDR1 is SGHAT and CDR2 FQDESV (reference sequence). The CDR3 covers 13 residues. Written as DNA, the CDR3 is TGTGCCAACAGCTTATGGAGCAGAAATGAGCAGTTCTTC. Protein sequence: CANSLWSRNEQFF.

The chain links TRBV6-2 or TRBV6-3 to TRBJ2-3, with 8 bases aligning to TRBD1. CDR3 size: 16 residues. Germline assignment: CDR1 MNHEY and CDR2 SVGEGT. Trimming took 2 bases from V and 2 from J; bases not matched to a gene: 6. CDR3 in DNA: TGTGCCAGCAGTTACCCGGACAGGGCGAACACAGATACGCAGTATTTT. Translation gives CASSYPDRANTDTQYF.

This clonotype was picked up a small number of times. This chain connects TRBV3-1 to TRBJ1-2, with a tentative D call TRBD1 (6 bases). The CDR3 consists of 13 residues. In germline, CDR1 is LGHDT, CDR2 YNNKEL (reference sequence). V lost 4 bases, J lost 6 bases, and 12 bases lay in between. CDR3: CASSLVGHDGYTF. In nucleotides, the CDR3 is TGTGCCAGCAGCCTTGTGGGACATGATGGCTACACCTTC.

V gene TRBV12-3 or TRBV12-4 combines with J gene TRBJ1-2, with 8 positions matching TRBD1. V dropped 2 bases and J dropped 6; count of bases not matched to a gene: 2. This CDR3 is built from 13 residues. CDR3 nucleotide sequence: TGTGCCAGCAGTTTACCAGGGGGCGATGGCTACACCTTC. This encodes CASSLPGGDGYTF.

The V call is TRBV7-9, the J call TRBJ1-5; D is perhaps TRBD1 (6 bases). The CDR3 contains 14 residues. V lost 5 bases to trimming and J lost 5 bases, with 13 bases between them. CDR1 is SEHNR and CDR2 is FQNEAQ in the germline V gene (reference sequence). In nucleotides, the CDR3 is TGTGCCAGCAGCGTATCAGGGGTCTATCAGCCCCAGCATTTT. Its translation is CASSVSGVYQPQHF.

This chain uses TRBV6-6 with TRBJ1-1, with a weak D call TRBD1 (6 bases). CDR1 MNHNY and CDR2 SVGAGI come from the germline V gene (reference sequence). This CDR3 contains 17 residues. With 6 bases removed from V and 0 bases from J, the gap between germline ends came to 20 bases. In DNA, the CDR3 is TGTGCCAGCAGCTTCTTCAGGGGTACCATGGTGAACACTGAAGCTTTCTTT. This encodes CASSFFRGTMVNTEAFF.